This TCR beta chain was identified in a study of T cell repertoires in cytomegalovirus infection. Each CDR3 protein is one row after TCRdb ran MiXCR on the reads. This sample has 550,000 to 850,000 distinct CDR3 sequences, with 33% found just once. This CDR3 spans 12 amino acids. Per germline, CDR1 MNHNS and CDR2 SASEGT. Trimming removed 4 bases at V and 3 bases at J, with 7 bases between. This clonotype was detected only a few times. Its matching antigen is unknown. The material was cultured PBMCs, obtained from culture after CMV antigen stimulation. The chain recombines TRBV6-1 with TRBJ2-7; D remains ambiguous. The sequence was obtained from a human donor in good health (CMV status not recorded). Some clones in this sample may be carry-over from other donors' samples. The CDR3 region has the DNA TGTGCCAGCAGTGTGGGCATCTACGAGCAGTACTTC. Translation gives CASSVGIYEQYF.